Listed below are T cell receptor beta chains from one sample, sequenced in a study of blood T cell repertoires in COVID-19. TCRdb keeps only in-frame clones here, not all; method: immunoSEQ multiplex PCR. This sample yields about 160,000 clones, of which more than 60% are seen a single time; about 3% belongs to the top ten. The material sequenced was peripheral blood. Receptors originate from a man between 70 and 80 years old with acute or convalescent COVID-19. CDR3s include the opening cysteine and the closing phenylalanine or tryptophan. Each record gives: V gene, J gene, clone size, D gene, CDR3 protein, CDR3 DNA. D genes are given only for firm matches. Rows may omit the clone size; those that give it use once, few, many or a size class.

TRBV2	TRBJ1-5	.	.	CASIGVGQPQHF	TGTGCCAGCATAGGAGTCGGTCAGCCCCAGCATTTT
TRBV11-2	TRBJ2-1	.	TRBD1	CASSPRTGGSYNEQFF	TGTGCCAGCAGCCCTCGGACAGGGGGCTCCTACAATGAGCAGTTCTTC
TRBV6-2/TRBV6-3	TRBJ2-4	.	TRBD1	CASSYQGDIQYF	TGTGCCAGCAGTTACCAGGGGGACATTCAGTACTTC
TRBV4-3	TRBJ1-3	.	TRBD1	CASSQRQGDTIYF	TGCGCCAGCAGCCAGCGACAGGGCGACACCATATATTTT
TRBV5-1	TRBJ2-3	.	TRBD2	CASSLGASGGADTQYF	TGCGCCAGCAGCTTGGGTGCAAGCGGGGGGGCAGATACGCAGTATTTT
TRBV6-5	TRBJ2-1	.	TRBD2	CASSYQAGSYNEQFF	TGTGCCAGCAGTTACCAAGCGGGAAGCTACAATGAGCAGTTCTTC
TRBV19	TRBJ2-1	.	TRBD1	CASSAWGTGAYNEQFF	TGTGCCAGTAGTGCATGGGGGACAGGGGCTTACAATGAGCAGTTCTTC
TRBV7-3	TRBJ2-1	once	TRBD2	CASSSAGTSVYNEQFF	TGTGCCAGCAGCTCCGCCGGGACTAGCGTCTACAATGAGCAGTTCTTC
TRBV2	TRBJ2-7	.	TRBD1	CASNRDRGNEQYF	TGTGCCAGCAACCGGGACAGGGGTAACGAGCAGTACTTC
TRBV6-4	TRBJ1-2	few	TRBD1	CASSLSGGNYGYTF	TGTGCCAGCAGTCTATCAGGGGGCAACTATGGCTACACCTTC
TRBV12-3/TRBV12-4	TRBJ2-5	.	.	CASGFGEETQYF	TGTGCCAGCGGTTTCGGGGAAGAGACCCAGTACTTC
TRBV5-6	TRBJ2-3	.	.	CASSFRQDLITDTQYF	TGTGCCAGCAGCTTTCGACAGGACCTGATCACAGATACGCAGTATTTT